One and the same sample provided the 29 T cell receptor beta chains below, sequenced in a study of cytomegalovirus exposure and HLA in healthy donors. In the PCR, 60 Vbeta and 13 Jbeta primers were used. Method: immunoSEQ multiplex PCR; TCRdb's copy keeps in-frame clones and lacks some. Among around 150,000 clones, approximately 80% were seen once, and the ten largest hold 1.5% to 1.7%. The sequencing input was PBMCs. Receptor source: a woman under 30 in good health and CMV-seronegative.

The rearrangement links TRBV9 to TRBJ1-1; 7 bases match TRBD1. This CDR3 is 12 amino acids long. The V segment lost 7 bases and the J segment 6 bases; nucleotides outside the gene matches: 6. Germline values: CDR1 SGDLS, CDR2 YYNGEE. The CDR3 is CASATGTAEAFF. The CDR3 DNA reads TGTGCCAGCGCCACCGGGACAGCTGAAGCTTTCTTT.

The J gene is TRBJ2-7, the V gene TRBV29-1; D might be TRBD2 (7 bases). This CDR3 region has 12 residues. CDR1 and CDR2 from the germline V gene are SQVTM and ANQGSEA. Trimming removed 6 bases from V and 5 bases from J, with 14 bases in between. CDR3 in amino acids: CSVARGGDEQYF. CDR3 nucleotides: TGCAGCGTGGCCAGGGGAGGGGACGAGCAGTACTTC.

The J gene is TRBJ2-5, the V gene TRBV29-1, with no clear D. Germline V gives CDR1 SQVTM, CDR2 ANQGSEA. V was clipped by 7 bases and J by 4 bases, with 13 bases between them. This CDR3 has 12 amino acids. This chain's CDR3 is CSARIQRETQYF. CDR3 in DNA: TGCAGCGCCCGTATCCAGCGAGAGACCCAGTACTTC.

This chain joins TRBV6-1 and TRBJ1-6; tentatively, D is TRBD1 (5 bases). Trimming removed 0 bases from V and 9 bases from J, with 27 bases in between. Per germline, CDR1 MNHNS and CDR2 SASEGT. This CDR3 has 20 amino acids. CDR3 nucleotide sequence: TGTGCCAGCAGTGAAGCGACCCTCACCCGACAGTACCGGGCAGGTTCACCCCTCCACTTT. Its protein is CASSEATLTRQYRAGSPLHF.

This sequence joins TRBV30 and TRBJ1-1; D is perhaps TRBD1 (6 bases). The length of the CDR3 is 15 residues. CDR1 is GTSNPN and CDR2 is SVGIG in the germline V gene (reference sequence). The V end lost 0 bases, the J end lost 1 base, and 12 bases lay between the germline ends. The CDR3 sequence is CAWSVFGRGNTEAFF. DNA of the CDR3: TGTGCCTGGAGTGTATTCGGCAGGGGGAACACTGAAGCTTTCTTT.

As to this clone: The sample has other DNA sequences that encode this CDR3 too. The CDR3 loop reads CAWSGGVTEAFF. The CDR3 DNA reads as TGTGCCTGGAGTGGGGGGGTTACTGAAGCTTTCTTT. This sequence joins TRBV30 and TRBJ1-1, with D perhaps TRBD1 (5 bases). V lost 1 base, J lost 5 bases, and 8 bases lay in between. The germline gives CDR1 GTSNPN, CDR2 SVGIG (reference sequence). CDR3 size: 12 residues.

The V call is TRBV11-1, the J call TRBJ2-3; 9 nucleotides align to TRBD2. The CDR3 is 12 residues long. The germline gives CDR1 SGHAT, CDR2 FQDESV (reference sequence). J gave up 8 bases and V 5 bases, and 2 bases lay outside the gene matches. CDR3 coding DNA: TGTGCCAGCAGCCCGCGGGAGGGTACGCAGTATTTT. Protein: CASSPREGTQYF.

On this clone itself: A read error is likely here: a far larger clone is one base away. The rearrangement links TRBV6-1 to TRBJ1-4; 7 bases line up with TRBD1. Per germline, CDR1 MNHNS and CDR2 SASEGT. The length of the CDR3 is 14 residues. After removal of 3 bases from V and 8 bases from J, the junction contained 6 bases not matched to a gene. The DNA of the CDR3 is TGTGCCAGCAGTGAGGACAGGATGGTCGAAAAACTGTTTTTT. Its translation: CASSEDRMVEKLFF.

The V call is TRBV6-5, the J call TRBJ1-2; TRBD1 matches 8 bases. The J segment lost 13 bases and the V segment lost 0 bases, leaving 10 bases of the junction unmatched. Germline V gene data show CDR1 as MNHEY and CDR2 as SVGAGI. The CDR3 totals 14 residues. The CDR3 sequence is CASSYSIRGQACTF. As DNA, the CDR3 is TGTGCCAGCAGTTACTCGATCCGGGGACAGGCTTGCACCTTC.

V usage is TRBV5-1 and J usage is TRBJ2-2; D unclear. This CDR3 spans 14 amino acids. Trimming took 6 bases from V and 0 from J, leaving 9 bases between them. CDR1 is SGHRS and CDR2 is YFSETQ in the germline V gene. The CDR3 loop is CASNIFPNTGELFF. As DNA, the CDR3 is TGCGCCAGCAACATATTTCCGAACACCGGGGAGCTGTTTTTT.

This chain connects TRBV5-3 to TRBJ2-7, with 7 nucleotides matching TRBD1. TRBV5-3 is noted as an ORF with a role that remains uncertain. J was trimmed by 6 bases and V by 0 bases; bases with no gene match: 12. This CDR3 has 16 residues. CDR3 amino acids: CARSLVGDSAQVEQYF. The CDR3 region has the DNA TGTGCCAGAAGCTTGGTGGGGGACAGTGCCCAGGTCGAGCAGTACTTC.

CDR3 sequence (DNA): TGTGCCAGCAGTTCGATCCCGGGGAGCGTAGCCTACAATGAGCAGTTCTTC. Translated, it gives CASSSIPGSVAYNEQFF. V is TRBV28 and J is TRBJ2-1; weak D call: TRBD2 (5 bases). CDR1 is MDHEN, CDR2 SYDVKM, per germline. The V gene lost 4 bases and the J gene lost 2 bases, with 18 bases spanning the gap. The CDR3 is 17 residues long.

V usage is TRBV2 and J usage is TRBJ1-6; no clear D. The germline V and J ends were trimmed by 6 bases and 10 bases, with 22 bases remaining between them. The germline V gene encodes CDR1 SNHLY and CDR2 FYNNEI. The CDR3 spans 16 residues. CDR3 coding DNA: TGTGCCAGCAGGTGGGAGGCAGCTACTCCTCGATCACCCCTCCACTTT. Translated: CASRWEAATPRSPLHF.

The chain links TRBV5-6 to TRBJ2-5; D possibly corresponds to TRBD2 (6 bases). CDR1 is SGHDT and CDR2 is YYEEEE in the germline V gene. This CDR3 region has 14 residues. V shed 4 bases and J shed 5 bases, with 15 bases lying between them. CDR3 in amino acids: CASSPRRAGETQYF. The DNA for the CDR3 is TGTGCCAGCAGCCCGCGCAGGGCGGGGGAGACCCAGTACTTC.

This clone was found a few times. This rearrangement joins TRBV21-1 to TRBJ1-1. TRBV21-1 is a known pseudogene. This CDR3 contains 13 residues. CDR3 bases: TGTGCCAGCAGCAAAATATTGAACACTGAAGCTTTCTTT. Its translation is CASSKILNTEAFF.

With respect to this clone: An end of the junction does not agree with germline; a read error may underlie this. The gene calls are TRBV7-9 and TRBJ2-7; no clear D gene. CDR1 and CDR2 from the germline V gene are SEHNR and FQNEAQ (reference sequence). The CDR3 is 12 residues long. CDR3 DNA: TGTTCCAGCAGCTTAATCTTCTACGAGCAGTACTTC. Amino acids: CSSSLIFYEQYF.

CDR3 amino acids: CSVPQGAYTEAFF. The CDR3 DNA is TGCAGCGTACCACAGGGAGCGTACACTGAAGCTTTCTTT. The V and J genes are TRBV29-1 and TRBJ1-1, with D maybe TRBD1 (6 bases). The CDR3 sequence is 13 residues long. Germline lookup yields CDR1 SQVTM and CDR2 ANQGSEA. Trimming left V 6 bases short and J 3 bases short, with 14 bases between.

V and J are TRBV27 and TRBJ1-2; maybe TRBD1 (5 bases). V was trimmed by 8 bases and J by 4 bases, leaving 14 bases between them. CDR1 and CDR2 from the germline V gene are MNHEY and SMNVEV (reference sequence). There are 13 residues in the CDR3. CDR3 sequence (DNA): TGTGCCAGCTCTTTAGACAGACTCTATGGCTACACCTTC. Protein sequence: CASSLDRLYGYTF.

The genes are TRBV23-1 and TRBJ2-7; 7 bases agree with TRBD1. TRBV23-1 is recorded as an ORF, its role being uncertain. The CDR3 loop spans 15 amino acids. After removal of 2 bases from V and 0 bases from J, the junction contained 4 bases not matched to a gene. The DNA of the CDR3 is TGCGCCAGCAGTCAAGGACAGGAGTTCTCCTACGAGCAGTACTTC. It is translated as CASSQGQEFSYEQYF.

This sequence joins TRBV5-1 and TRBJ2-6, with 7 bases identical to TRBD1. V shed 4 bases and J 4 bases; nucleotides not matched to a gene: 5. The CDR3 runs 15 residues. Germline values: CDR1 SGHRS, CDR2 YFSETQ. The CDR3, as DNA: TGCGCCAGCAGCAAACAGGGGACCGGGGCCAACGTCCTGACTTTC. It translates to CASSKQGTGANVLTF.

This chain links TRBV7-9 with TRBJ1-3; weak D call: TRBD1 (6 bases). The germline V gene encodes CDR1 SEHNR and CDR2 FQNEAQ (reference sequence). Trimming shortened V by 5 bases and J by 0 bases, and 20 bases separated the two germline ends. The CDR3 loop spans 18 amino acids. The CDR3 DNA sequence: TGTGCCAGCAGCGTAAGACACAGGGCCCCACTCTCTGGAAACACCATATATTTT. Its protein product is CASSVRHRAPLSGNTIYF. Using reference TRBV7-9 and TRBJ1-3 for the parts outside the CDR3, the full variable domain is DTGVSQNPRHKITKRGQNVTFRCDPISEHNRLYWYRQTLGQGPEFLTYFQNEAQLEKSRLLSDRFSAERPKGSFSTLEIQRTEQGDSAMYLCASSVRHRAPLSGNTIYFGEGSWLTVV.

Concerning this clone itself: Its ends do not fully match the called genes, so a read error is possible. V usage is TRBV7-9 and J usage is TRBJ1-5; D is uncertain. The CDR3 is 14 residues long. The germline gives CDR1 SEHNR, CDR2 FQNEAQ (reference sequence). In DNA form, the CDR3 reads TGTGCCGGCAGCTTAAGCCTGAGCAATCAGCCCCAGCATTTT. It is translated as CAGSLSLSNQPQHF. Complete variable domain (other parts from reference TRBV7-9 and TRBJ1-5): DTGVSQNPRHKITKRGQNVTFRCDPISEHNRLYWYRQTLGQGPEFLTYFQNEAQLEKSRLLSDRFSAERPKGSFSTLEIQRTEQGDSAMYLCAGSLSLSNQPQHFGDGTRLSIL.

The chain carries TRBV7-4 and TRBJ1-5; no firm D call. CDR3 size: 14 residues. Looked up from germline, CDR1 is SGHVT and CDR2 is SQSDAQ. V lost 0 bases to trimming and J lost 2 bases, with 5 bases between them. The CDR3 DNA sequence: TGTGCCAGCAGCTTAGCACTGGGCAATCAGCCCCAGCATTTT. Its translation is CASSLALGNQPQHF.

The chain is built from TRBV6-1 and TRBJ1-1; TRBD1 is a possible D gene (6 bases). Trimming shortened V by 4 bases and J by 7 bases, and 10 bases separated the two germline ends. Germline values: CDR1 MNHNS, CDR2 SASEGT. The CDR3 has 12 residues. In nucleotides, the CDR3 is TGTGCCAGCAGTGGACGACAGGATGAAGCTTTCTTT. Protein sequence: CASSGRQDEAFF.

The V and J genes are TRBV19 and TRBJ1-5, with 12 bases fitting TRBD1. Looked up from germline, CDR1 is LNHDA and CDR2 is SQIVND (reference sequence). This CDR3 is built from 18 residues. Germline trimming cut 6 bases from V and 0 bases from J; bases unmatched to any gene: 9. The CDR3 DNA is TGTGCCAGTAGGGCCCATTGGGACAGGGGGCTTAGCAATCAGCCCCAGCATTTT. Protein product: CASRAHWDRGLSNQPQHF.

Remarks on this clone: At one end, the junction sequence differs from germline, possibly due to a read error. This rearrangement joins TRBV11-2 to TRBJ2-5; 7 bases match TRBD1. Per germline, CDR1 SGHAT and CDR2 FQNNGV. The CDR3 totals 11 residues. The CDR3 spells CASSFGAGGHF. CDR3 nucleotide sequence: TGTGCCAGCAGCTTTGGGGCAGGGGGTCACTTC.

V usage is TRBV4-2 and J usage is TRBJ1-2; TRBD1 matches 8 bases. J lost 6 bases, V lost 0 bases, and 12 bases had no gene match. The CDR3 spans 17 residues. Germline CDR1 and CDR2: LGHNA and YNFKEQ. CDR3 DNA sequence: TGTGCCAGCAGCCAAGATGGGTCGGGACAGGCTTTTGATGGCTACACCTTC. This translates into CASSQDGSGQAFDGYTF.

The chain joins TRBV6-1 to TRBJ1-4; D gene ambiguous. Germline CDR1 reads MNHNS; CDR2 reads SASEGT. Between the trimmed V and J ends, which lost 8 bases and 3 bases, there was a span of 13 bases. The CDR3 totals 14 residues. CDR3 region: CASFSLDSNEKLFF. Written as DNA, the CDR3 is TGTGCCAGCTTTAGCCTGGATTCTAATGAAAAACTGTTTTTT.

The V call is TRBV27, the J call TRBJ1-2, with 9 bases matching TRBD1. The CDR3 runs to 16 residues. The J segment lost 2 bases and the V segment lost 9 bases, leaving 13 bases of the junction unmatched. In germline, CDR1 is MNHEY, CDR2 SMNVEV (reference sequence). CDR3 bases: TGTGCCAGGCCCTACTCCCGGGACAGGGAGAACTATGGCTACACCTTC. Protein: CARPYSRDRENYGYTF.